A single sample gave rise to the 16 T cell receptor beta chains below, sequenced in a study of T cells in narcolepsy. Data came from immunoSEQ multiplex PCR; TCRdb stores just in-frame clones and leaves some out. The sample consists of approximately 25,000 clones, 75% to 80% of them appearing once. The sample consisted of CD45RA- memory CD4+ T cells from PBMCs. The receptors shown here come from a human donor with narcolepsy.

This sequence joins TRBV5-1 and TRBJ2-7; 7 nucleotides match TRBD1. This CDR3 is 14 amino acids long. Germline loops: CDR1 SGHRS, CDR2 YFSETQ. With 2 bases clipped from V and 6 bases from J, the junction kept 8 bases outside the gene matches. CDR3 region: CASSFPTGSGEQYF. In DNA form, the CDR3 reads TGCGCCAGCAGCTTTCCGACAGGGTCTGGCGAGCAGTACTTC. The variable domain in full, completed from reference TRBV5-1 and TRBJ2-7, reads KAGVTQTPRYLIKTRGQQVTLSCSPISGHRSVSWYQQTPGQGLQFLFEYFSETQRNKGNFPGRFSGRQFSNSRSEMNVSTLELGDSALYLCASSFPTGSGEQYFGPGTRLTVT.

In this sample, this clone turned up once. The CDR3 sequence is CASSEEQGSGQYF. CDR3 DNA: TGTGCCAGCAGTGAAGAACAGGGGAGCGGGCAGTACTTC. The chain recombines TRBV6-5 with TRBJ2-7; 7 bases agree with TRBD1. The length of the CDR3 is 13 residues. The germline V gene has CDR1 MNHEY and CDR2 SVGAGI. V shed 5 bases and J 9 bases; nucleotides not matched to a gene: 10.

The V and J genes are TRBV6-1 and TRBJ2-2; unclear D gene. The V gene's germline CDR1 is MNHNS and CDR2 SASEGT. V dropped 8 bases and J dropped 4 bases, with 14 bases sitting between them. This CDR3 spans 14 amino acids. CDR3 protein: CASVITAATGELFF. CDR3 nucleotide sequence: TGTGCCAGCGTTATTACCGCCGCCACCGGGGAGCTGTTTTTT.

The CDR3 DNA follows: TGTGCCAGCTCACCTAAATACAGGGAAGAGACCCAGTACTTC. This gives the protein CASSPKYREETQYF. The rearrangement joins TRBV18 to TRBJ2-5; weak D call: TRBD1 (6 bases). CDR3 length equals 14 residues. With 3 bases removed from V and 3 bases from J, the gap between germline ends came to 11 bases. Germline V gives CDR1 KGHSH, CDR2 LQKENI.

The chain joins TRBV7-8 to TRBJ2-1; D perhaps matches TRBD2 (6 bases). The CDR3 is 19 amino acids. The germline V gene has CDR1 SGHVS and CDR2 FQNEAQ. V dropped 5 bases and J dropped 4 bases, with 27 bases sitting between them. The CDR3 loop reads CASSPRRPGPSGTYNEQFF. The CDR3 DNA follows: TGTGCCAGCAGCCCCCGGCGACCGGGCCCATCTGGGACTTACAATGAGCAGTTCTTC.

This sequence joins TRBV6-5 and TRBJ1-6, with D possibly being TRBD1 (6 bases). Germline CDR1 and CDR2: MNHEY and SVGAGI. Trimming cost V 6 bases and J 5 bases, with 11 bases left between them. The CDR3 covers 14 residues. As DNA, the CDR3 is TGTGCCAGCAGCCACAGGGCGGATAATTCACCCCTCCACTTT. Encoded protein: CASSHRADNSPLHF.

This chain links TRBV9 with TRBJ2-3, with 7 bases matching TRBD2. Germline trimming cut 2 bases from V and 5 bases from J; bases unmatched to any gene: 8. The germline CDR1 and CDR2 sequences are SGDLS and YYNGEE. The CDR3 is 15 residues long. CDR3 region: CASSVAGEGGDTQYF. In DNA form, the CDR3 reads TGTGCCAGCAGCGTTGCGGGGGAAGGAGGAGATACGCAGTATTTT.

This chain connects TRBV4-1 to TRBJ1-6; D is uncertain. Germline V gene lookup returns CDR1 MGHRA and CDR2 YSYEKL. The length of the CDR3 is 16 residues. Trimming removed 1 base at V and 6 bases at J, with 13 bases between. This CDR3 reads CASSQVMDVANSPLHF. CDR3 DNA sequence: TGCGCCAGCAGCCAAGTTATGGACGTTGCTAATTCACCCCTCCACTTT.

About this clone: The CDR3 does not end in the conserved phenylalanine or tryptophan, so this is likely a read error. No DNA is shown, since the ends of the CDR3 on it are uncertain; the CDR3 is the one TCRdb lists. The CDR3 sequence: CAGSLEITTGDRL. The chain combines TRBV27 with TRBJ2-7; the table's D call, TRBD1, has no DNA check behind it. Including both end residues, the CDR3 is 13 amino acids long. Per germline, CDR1 MNHEY and CDR2 SMNVEV (reference sequence).

The V call is TRBV2, the J call TRBJ2-3; tentatively, D is TRBD1 (6 bases). With 1 base removed from V and 2 bases from J, the gap between germline ends came to 10 bases. Germline loops: CDR1 SNHLY, CDR2 FYNNEI. The CDR3 runs to 15 residues. The CDR3 sequence: CASSEGTVDTDTQYF. The CDR3 DNA reads TGTGCCAGCAGTGAAGGGACAGTGGACACAGATACGCAGTATTTT.

The rearrangement links TRBV7-8 to TRBJ2-7, with a possible D match to TRBD2 (6 bases). The CDR3 consists of 15 residues. Deletions cut 1 base from V and 0 bases from J, with 10 bases between. Germline V gives CDR1 SGHVS, CDR2 FQNEAQ. The CDR3 sequence is CASSLVSGDSYEQYF. CDR3 DNA sequence: TGTGCCAGCAGCTTAGTTTCGGGGGACTCCTACGAGCAGTACTTC.

The rearrangement links TRBV5-4 to TRBJ2-7, with TRBD2 as a possible D gene (7 bases). V gave up 2 bases and J gave up 3 bases, with 12 bases separating them. The CDR3 loop spans 14 amino acids. Per the germline V gene, CDR1 is SGHNT and CDR2 is YYREEE (reference sequence). The DNA for the CDR3 is TGTGCCAGCAGCTTATCGGGGGGCAACTACGAGCAGTACTTC. Protein product: CASSLSGGNYEQYF.

The chain couples TRBV4-1 to TRBJ1-4; D not certain. V lost 8 bases and J 7 bases, leaving 20 bases between the germline ends. This CDR3 spans 15 amino acids. Germline CDR1 MGHRA, CDR2 YSYEKL. DNA of the CDR3: TGCGCCAGCGCCATTTTTGTGGAGGTGGGTGAAAAACTGTTTTTT. Translated, it gives CASAIFVEVGEKLFF.

The chain couples TRBV10-3 to TRBJ1-1; D is perhaps TRBD1 (5 bases). The V gene lost 3 bases and the J gene lost 1 base, with 12 bases spanning the gap. Germline values: CDR1 ENHRY, CDR2 SYGVKD. CDR3 size: 15 residues. CDR3 nucleotide sequence: TGTGCCATCAGTGACTCTCTTGACAGGAACACTGAAGCTTTCTTT. Its translation is CAISDSLDRNTEAFF.

The CDR3 region has the DNA TGTGCCAGCAGTGAGGAGAGTGGGACATACTACGAGCAGTACTTC. Protein: CASSEESGTYYEQYF. J is TRBJ2-7 and V is TRBV6-1; a weak D match, TRBD1 (6 bases). From germline, CDR1 is MNHNS and CDR2 SASEGT. The CDR3 is made up of 15 amino acids. Trimming took 3 bases from V and 3 from J, leaving 15 bases between them.

The chain recombines TRBV4-1 with TRBJ2-6; D unclear. CDR1 is MGHRA and CDR2 is YSYEKL in the germline V gene. V was shortened by 1 base and J by 0 bases, with 4 bases between the two germline ends. This CDR3 contains 15 residues. CDR3 amino acids: CASSQAGSGANVLTF. The CDR3 DNA reads TGCGCCAGCAGCCAAGCTGGCTCTGGGGCCAACGTCCTGACTTTC.